What follows are 8 T cell receptor beta chains derived from one specimen sequenced in a study of T-cell reconstitution after alpha-beta-depleted transplantation in children. Unique molecular identifiers featured in how the TCRbeta library was prepared. Via MiXCR, TCRdb re-called the PCR reads, giving one row per CDR3 protein. This sample has 330,000 or so distinct CDR3 sequences, with approximately 10% found just once. This sample comprised PBMCs from the stem cell graft donor, obtained from the stem cell graft. The receptors derive from a human donor who donated a stem cell graft to a child with acute lymphoblastic leukemia.

There are a few counts of this clonotype. The J gene is TRBJ2-7, the V gene TRBV15, with TRBD1 as a possible D gene (6 bases). The V gene's germline CDR1 is LNHNV and CDR2 YYDKDF (reference sequence). CDR3 length equals 17 residues. With 4 bases removed from V and 1 base from J, the gap between germline ends came to 20 bases. CDR3 region: CATSIGHRPQGSYEQYF. CDR3 nucleotides: TGTGCCACCAGCATCGGTCACCGTCCGCAGGGGTCCTACGAGCAGTACTTC.

This clonotype was detected once. The chain joins TRBV2 to TRBJ2-3, with 9 bases fitting TRBD2. The CDR3 is 17 amino acids. Germline V lookup: CDR1 SNHLY, CDR2 FYNNEI. V was clipped by 4 bases and J by 1 base; unmatched bases: 9. The CDR3 region has the DNA TGTGCCAGCAGTGCCCCGGGACTAGCTCCTGGCACAGATACGCAGTATTTT. It specifies CASSAPGLAPGTDTQYF.

This clonotype was seen many times. The genes are TRBV20-1 and TRBJ2-7; D gene uncertain. The V gene's germline CDR1 is DFQATT and CDR2 SNEGSKA (reference sequence). This CDR3 contains 13 residues. Trimming left V 4 bases short and J 3 bases short, with 13 bases between. CDR3 bases: TGCAGTGCTACCAGACCCAGGCGCTACGAGCAGTACTTC. It codes for CSATRPRRYEQYF.

This sequence joins TRBV10-3 and TRBJ2-5; no definite D call. CDR1 ENHRY and CDR2 SYGVKD come from the germline V gene. V was clipped by 0 bases and J by 2 bases, with 10 bases between them. The CDR3 length is 15 residues. CDR3 sequence reads: CAISESGGMQETQYF. Here the CDR3 DNA reads TGTGCCATCAGTGAGTCGGGCGGTATGCAAGAGACCCAGTACTTC.

In this sample, this clonotype turned up a few times. This rearrangement joins TRBV10-2 to TRBJ2-7; perhaps TRBD2 as D (6 bases). V was shortened by 5 bases and J by 9 bases, with 23 bases between the two germline ends. The CDR3 extends over 15 amino acids. Per germline, CDR1 WSHSY and CDR2 SAAADI. The CDR3 DNA sequence: TGCGCCAGCAGTAACGGGACTTCCCTTTTGGGTGTGCAGTACTTC. Protein: CASSNGTSLLGVQYF.

V usage is TRBV12-3 or TRBV12-4 and J usage is TRBJ2-7; 14 bases line up with TRBD2. V was pared by 6 bases and J by 3 bases, with 7 bases of the junction left unmatched. The CDR3 consists of 16 residues. The DNA for the CDR3 is TGTGCCAGCAGCCGCGGGACTAGCGGGAGTGTCTACGAGCAGTACTTC. Translating it yields CASSRGTSGSVYEQYF.

The chain has TRBV6-2 or TRBV6-3 and TRBJ2-5, with D tentatively TRBD2 (5 bases). V lost 4 bases to trimming and J lost 2 bases, with 8 bases between them. There are 13 residues in the CDR3. Germline-derived CDR1 and CDR2 are MNHEY and SVGEGT. This CDR3 is CASSSVAQETQYF. CDR3 sequence (DNA): TGTGCCAGCAGTTCCGTAGCGCAAGAGACCCAGTACTTC.

This chain uses TRBV7-3 with TRBJ2-7, with 8 bases aligning to TRBD1. Trimming removed 4 bases from V and 6 bases from J; junction bases left unmatched: 11. CDR3 length: 15 residues. In germline, CDR1 is SGHTA, CDR2 FQGTGA. CDR3 in amino acids: CASSSPGQGEGEQYF. Written as DNA, the CDR3 is TGTGCCAGCAGCTCCCCCGGACAGGGCGAAGGCGAGCAGTACTTC.